This T cell receptor (beta chain) was recovered during a study of T cell responses to AZD1222 COVID-19 vaccine. Broader study findings: The donors showed a predominance of white British ancestry and of females, with possible underestimation of clonal diversity. Once two AZD1222 doses were given, Spike-specific TCR breadth and depth went up. None of the repertoires were sampled until the peak T cell response had passed.

Data came from immunoSEQ multiplex PCR; TCRdb stores just in-frame clones and leaves some out. The table lists approximately 90,000 clones, roughly 90% of them singletons. The V and J ends lost 6 bases and 1 base, in that order; junction bases with no gene match: 4. There are 14 residues in the CDR3. Germline CDR1 and CDR2: MDHEN and SYDVKM. Regarding this clone: The antigen remains undetermined.

The specimen comprised peripheral blood, sampled on day 0 of AZD1222 vaccination. This TCR was recovered from an adult in good health. The gene calls are TRBV28 and TRBJ1-2, with 8 bases aligning to TRBD1. CDR3: CASRGQDSNYGYTF. Written as DNA, the CDR3 is TGTGCCAGCAGGGGACAGGATAGTAACTATGGCTACACCTTC.